These T cell receptor beta chains were read from a single sample in a study of glioma-infiltrating T cells after dendritic cell vaccination. Profiled with immunoSEQ multiplex PCR; TCRdb holds only in-frame clones, not every one. The data hold about 49,000 clones, with approximately 85% observed a single time. Sequencing was performed on blood, taken before dendritic cell vaccination. All receptors come from a human donor with glioblastoma. CDR3s include the opening cysteine and the closing phenylalanine or tryptophan. A D gene is named only where the DNA matches it firmly. Part of the rows lack a size; the others show once, few, many or a class for expanded clones.

CASSLKKWEGSQETQYF,TGTGCCAGCAGCTTAAAGAAGTGGGAGGGCTCTCAAGAGACCCAGTACTTC,TRBV7-3,TRBD2,NA,TRBJ2-5
CASISGDTGELFF,TGTGCCAGCATATCGGGGGACACCGGGGAGCTGTTTTTT,TRBV6-6,NA,few,TRBJ2-2
CASSMTGFPNEQFF,TGTGCCAGTAGTATGACAGGGTTTCCCAATGAGCAGTTCTTC,TRBV19,TRBD1,NA,TRBJ2-1
CASSRYSTDSSYNEQFF,TGTGCCAGCAGTAGATACTCAACGGACAGTAGCTACAATGAGCAGTTCTTC,TRBV6-4,NA,NA,TRBJ2-1
CASSPTSYEQYF,TGTGCCAGCAGTCCTACCTCCTACGAGCAGTACTTC,TRBV6-1,NA,few,TRBJ2-7
CASSTPQFSRLIYNEQFF,TGTGCCAGTAGTACCCCTCAATTTTCTAGATTGATATACAATGAGCAGTTCTTC,TRBV19,NA,NA,TRBJ2-1
CASSAPSGYNEQFF,TGTGCCAGTAGTGCCCCCTCCGGGTACAATGAGCAGTTCTTC,TRBV19,NA,NA,TRBJ2-1
CASSLAPAGPDEQYF,TGTGCCAGCAGCTTAGCGCCGGCAGGGCCCGACGAGCAGTACTTC,TRBV7-9,NA,NA,TRBJ2-7
CASSQGPAGNTGELFF,TGTGCCAGCAGCCAAGGACCAGCGGGGAACACCGGGGAGCTGTTTTTT,TRBV4-2,NA,NA,TRBJ2-2
CASSDPGRDQPQHF,TGTGCCAGCAGTGACCCAGGGCGAGATCAGCCCCAGCATTTT,TRBV25-1,NA,few,TRBJ1-5
CASSLGTSGSYEQYF,TGTGCCAGTAGTCTCGGGACTAGCGGGTCCTACGAGCAGTACTTC,TRBV19,TRBD2,once,TRBJ2-7
CAWTQSWNEQFF,TGTGCCTGGACCCAGTCTTGGAATGAGCAGTTCTTC,TRBV30,NA,NA,TRBJ2-1
CASSRTGISSGNTIYF,TGCGCCAGCAGCAGGACAGGGATTTCCTCTGGAAACACCATATATTTT,TRBV5-1,TRBD1,NA,TRBJ1-3
CASSLVGGQPTEAFF,TGTGCCAGCAGCTTAGTCGGGGGGCAGCCCACTGAAGCTTTCTTT,TRBV7-2,NA,NA,TRBJ1-1
CSAFISYGYTF,TGCAGTGCTTTCATTTCATATGGCTACACCTTC,TRBV20-1,NA,once,TRBJ1-2
CASRRGVREGLAGGGPTDTQYF,TGTGCCAGCAGACGGGGGGTGAGAGAGGGACTAGCGGGAGGTGGCCCCACAGATACGCAGTATTTT,TRBV7-3,TRBD2,NA,TRBJ2-3
CASSQTRATNEKLFF,TGTGCCAGCAGCCAAACGCGGGCAACTAATGAAAAACTGTTTTTT,TRBV4-2,NA,NA,TRBJ1-4
CASSLSSSGNTIYF,TGTGCCAGCAGCTTATCGTCATCGGGGAACACCATATATTTT,TRBV11-3,NA,few,TRBJ1-3
CASSLGTGVSYEQYF,TGCGCCAGCAGCTTGGGGACAGGGGTCTCCTACGAGCAGTACTTC,TRBV5-1,TRBD1,NA,TRBJ2-7
CASSLASGGAVGTDTQYF,TGCGCCAGCAGCTTGGCTAGCGGGGGGGCTGTTGGCACAGATACGCAGTATTTT,TRBV5-1,TRBD2,NA,TRBJ2-3
CASSLLAGSGELFF,TGTGCCAGCAGCCTTCTAGCGGGGTCCGGGGAGCTGTTTTTT,TRBV11-2,TRBD2,once,TRBJ2-2
CASSLQGETQYF,TGTGCCAGCTCACTACAGGGCGAGACCCAGTACTTC,TRBV18,NA,once,TRBJ2-5
CASSQGTGSSYEQYF,TGCGCCAGCAGCCAAGGGACAGGGAGCTCCTACGAGCAGTACTTC,TRBV4-3,TRBD1,NA,TRBJ2-7
CASSFSGGRILEQFF,TGTGCCAGCAGTTTTAGCGGGGGGAGGATACTGGAGCAGTTCTTC,TRBV27,TRBD2,NA,TRBJ2-1
CSVTRGANTEAFF,TGCAGCGTTACTCGGGGGGCGAACACTGAAGCTTTCTTT,TRBV29-1,NA,NA,TRBJ1-1
CASTLRDRAYEQYF,TGCGCCAGCACTCTCCGGGACAGGGCCTACGAGCAGTACTTC,TRBV5-1,TRBD1,few,TRBJ2-7
CASSLDPQREGVDPQYF,TGTGCCAGCAGCTTAGACCCACAACGGGAGGGGGTCGATCCGCAGTATTTT,TRBV11-3,TRBD2,NA,TRBJ2-3
CASSPTGGGSFYYGYTF,TGTGCCAGCAGCCCCACAGGGGGCGGTAGCTTTTACTATGGCTACACCTTC,TRBV7-9,TRBD1,NA,TRBJ1-2
CASSLSELDPGHLISATNEKLFF,TGTGCCAGCAGTTTAAGTGAACTAGACCCGGGACACCTCATATCGGCAACTAATGAAAAACTGTTTTTT,TRBV28,NA,NA,TRBJ1-4
CASSEQGWVGYTF,TGTGCCAGCAGTGAACAGGGTTGGGTTGGCTACACCTTC,TRBV25-1,NA,NA,TRBJ1-2
CASSSWDYLSPHEQYF,TGTGCCAGCAGTTCTTGGGACTACCTATCGCCCCACGAGCAGTACTTC,TRBV27,TRBD2,few,TRBJ2-7
CASSQSSGAGSYNEQFF,TGCGCCAGCAGCCAGAGTAGCGGGGCGGGGTCCTACAATGAGCAGTTCTTC,TRBV4-3,TRBD2,NA,TRBJ2-1